Each of the 2 T cell receptor beta chains below was sequenced from the same sample in a study of identifying expanded T cells in peripheral blood. Generated by immunoSEQ multiplex PCR, the TCRdb table keeps only in-frame clones and is missing some. Of 100,000 to 110,000 clones in the sample, approximately 88% were seen once. The sequenced sample consisted of blood. All receptors come from a person between 18 and 75 years old in good health.

The chain has TRBV7-2 and TRBJ1-1; D remains unclear. The V and J ends lost 5 bases and 1 base respectively, with 14 bases between them. The CDR3 is made up of 15 amino acids. Germline-derived CDR1 and CDR2 are SGHTA and FQGNSA. The CDR3 DNA sequence: TGTGCCAGCAGCCCACACCTTGGGTGGAACACTGAAGCTTTCTTT. This encodes CASSPHLGWNTEAFF.

The chain carries TRBV28 and TRBJ1-1; the D is unclear. CDR1 and CDR2 (germline): MDHEN, SYDVKM. V lost 2 bases to trimming and J lost 0 bases, with 7 bases between them. This CDR3 comprises 14 residues. The DNA for the CDR3 is TGTGCCAGCAGTTTACAGGTCATGAACACTGAAGCTTTCTTT. It translates to CASSLQVMNTEAFF.